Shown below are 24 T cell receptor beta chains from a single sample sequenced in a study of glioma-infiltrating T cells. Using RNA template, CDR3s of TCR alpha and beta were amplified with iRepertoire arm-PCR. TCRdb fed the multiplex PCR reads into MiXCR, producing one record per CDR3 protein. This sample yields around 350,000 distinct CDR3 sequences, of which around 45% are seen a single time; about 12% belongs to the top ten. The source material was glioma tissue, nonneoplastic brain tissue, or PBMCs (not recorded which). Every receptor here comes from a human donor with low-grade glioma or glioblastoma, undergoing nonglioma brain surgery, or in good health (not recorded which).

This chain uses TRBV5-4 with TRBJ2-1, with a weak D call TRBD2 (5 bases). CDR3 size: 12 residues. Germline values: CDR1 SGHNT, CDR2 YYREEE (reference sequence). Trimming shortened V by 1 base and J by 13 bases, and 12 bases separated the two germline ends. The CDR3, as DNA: TGTGCCAGCAGCTTGATCCAGCGGCGTCAGTTCTTC. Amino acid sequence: CASSLIQRRQFF.

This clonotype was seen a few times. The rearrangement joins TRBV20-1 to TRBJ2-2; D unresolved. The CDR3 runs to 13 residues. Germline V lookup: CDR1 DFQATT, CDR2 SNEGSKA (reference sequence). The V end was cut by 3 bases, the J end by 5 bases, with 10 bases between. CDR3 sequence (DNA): TGCAGTGCTAGGAGATTAAAAACCGGGGAGCTGTTTTTT. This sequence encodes CSARRLKTGELFF.

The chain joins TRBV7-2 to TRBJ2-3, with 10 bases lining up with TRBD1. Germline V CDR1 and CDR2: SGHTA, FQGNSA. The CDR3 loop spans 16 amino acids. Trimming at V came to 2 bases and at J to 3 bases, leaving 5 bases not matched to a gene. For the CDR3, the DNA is TGTGCCAGCAGCTTATATCCGGACAGGGGGACAGATACGCAGTATTTT. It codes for CASSLYPDRGTDTQYF.

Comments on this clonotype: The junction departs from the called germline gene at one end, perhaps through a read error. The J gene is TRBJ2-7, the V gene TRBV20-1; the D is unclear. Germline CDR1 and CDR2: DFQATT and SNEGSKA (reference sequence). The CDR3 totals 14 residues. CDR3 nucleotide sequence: TGCAGTGCTGGAGATCCTAGAAGGGACTACGAGCAGTACTTC. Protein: CSAGDPRRDYEQYF.

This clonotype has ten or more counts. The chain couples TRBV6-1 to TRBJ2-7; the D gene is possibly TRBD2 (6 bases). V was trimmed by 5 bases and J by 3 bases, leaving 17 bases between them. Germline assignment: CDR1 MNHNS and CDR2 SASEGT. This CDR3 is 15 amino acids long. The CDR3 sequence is CASSSTSFSGYEQYF. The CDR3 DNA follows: TGTGCCAGCAGTTCGACTAGTTTCTCGGGCTACGAGCAGTACTTC.

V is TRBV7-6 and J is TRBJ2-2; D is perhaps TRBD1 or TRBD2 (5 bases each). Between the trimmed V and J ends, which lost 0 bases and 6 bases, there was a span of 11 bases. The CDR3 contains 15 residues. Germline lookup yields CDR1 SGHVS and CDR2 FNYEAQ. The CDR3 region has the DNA TGTGCCAGCAGCTTAGCGATACAGGAGGCCGGGGAGCTGTTTTTT. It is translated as CASSLAIQEAGELFF.

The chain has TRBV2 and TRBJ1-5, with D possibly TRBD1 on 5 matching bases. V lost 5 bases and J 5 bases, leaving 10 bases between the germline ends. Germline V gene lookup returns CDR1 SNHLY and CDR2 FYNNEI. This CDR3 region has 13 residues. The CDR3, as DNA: TGTGCCAGCAGTCGTCCGGGGGATCAGCCCCAGCATTTT. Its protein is CASSRPGDQPQHF.

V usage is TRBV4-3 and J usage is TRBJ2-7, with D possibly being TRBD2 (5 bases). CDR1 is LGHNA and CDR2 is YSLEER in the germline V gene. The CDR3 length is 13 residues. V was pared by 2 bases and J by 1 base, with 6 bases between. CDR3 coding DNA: TGCGCCAGCAGCCAAAGAGGGTCCTACGAGCAGTACTTC. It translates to CASSQRGSYEQYF.

The CDR3 loop reads CSASRGLNTEAFF. Here the CDR3 DNA reads TGCAGTGCTAGCAGGGGCTTGAACACTGAAGCTTTCTTT. The chain recombines TRBV20-1 with TRBJ1-1; possible D gene TRBD1, 6 bases. V dropped 3 bases and J dropped 0 bases, with 8 bases sitting between them. This CDR3 contains 13 residues. Germline assignment: CDR1 DFQATT and CDR2 SNEGSKA (reference sequence).

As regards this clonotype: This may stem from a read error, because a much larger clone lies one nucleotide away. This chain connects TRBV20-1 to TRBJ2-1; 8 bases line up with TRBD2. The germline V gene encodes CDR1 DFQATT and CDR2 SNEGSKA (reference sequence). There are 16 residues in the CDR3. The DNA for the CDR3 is TGCAGTGCTAGACAACTAGCGGCCCTCTCCTACAATGGGCAGTTCTTC. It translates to CSARQLAALSYNGQFF.

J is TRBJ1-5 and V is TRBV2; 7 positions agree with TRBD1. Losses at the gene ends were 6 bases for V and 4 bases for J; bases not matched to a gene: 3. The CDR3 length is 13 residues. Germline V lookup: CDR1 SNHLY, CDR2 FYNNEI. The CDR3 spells CASRGQANQPQHF. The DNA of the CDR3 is TGTGCCAGCAGAGGACAGGCTAATCAGCCCCAGCATTTT.

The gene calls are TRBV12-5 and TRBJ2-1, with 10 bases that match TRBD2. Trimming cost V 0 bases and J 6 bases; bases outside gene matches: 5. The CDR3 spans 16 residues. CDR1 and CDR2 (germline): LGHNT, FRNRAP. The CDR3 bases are TGTGCTAGTGGTTTGGTCCTTAGCGGGAGGACCAATGAGCAGTTCTTC. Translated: CASGLVLSGRTNEQFF.

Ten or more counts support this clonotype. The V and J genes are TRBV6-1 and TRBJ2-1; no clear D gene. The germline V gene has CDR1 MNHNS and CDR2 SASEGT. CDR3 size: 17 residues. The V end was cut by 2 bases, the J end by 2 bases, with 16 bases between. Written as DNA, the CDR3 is TGTGCCAGCAGTGAAATCCCGGCAGGCTACGCCTACAATGAGCAGTTCTTC. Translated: CASSEIPAGYAYNEQFF.

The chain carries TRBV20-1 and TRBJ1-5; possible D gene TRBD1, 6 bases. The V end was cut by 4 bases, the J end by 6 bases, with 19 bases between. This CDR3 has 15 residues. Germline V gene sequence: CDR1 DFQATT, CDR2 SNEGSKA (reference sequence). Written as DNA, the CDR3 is TGCAGTGCTATGCTTCCGGACCGAGGGGGTCAGCCCCAGCATTTT. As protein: CSAMLPDRGGQPQHF.

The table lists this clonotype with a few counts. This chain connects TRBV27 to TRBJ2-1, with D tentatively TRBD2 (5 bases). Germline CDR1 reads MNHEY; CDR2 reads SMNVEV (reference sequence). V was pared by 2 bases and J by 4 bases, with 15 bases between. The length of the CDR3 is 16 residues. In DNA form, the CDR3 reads TGTGCCAGCAGTTTACTAGCCTTTAGTGGGTACAATGAGCAGTTCTTC. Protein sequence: CASSLLAFSGYNEQFF.

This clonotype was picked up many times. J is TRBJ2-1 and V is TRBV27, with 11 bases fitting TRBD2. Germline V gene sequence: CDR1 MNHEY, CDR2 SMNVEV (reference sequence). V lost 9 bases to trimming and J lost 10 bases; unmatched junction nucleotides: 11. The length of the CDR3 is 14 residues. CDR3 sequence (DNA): TGTGCCAGTACGACTAGCGGGACAATTGGGGAGCAGTTCTTC. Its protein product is CASTTSGTIGEQFF.

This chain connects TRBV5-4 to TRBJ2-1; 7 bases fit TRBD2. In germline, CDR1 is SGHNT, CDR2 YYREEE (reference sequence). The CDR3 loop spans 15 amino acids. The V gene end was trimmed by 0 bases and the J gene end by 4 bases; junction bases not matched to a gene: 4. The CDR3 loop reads CASSLVGLGYNEQFF. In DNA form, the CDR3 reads TGTGCCAGCAGCTTGGTCGGACTAGGTTACAATGAGCAGTTCTTC.

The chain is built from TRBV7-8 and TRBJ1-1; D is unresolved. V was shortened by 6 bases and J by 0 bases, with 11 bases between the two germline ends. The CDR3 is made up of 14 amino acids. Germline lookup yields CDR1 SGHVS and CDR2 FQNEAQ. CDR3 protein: CASSKGRLNTEAFF. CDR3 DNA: TGTGCCAGCAGTAAAGGACGGTTGAACACTGAAGCTTTCTTT. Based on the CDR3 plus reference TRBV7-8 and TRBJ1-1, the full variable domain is GAGVSQSPRYKVAKRGQDVALRCDPISGHVSLFWYQQALGQGPEFLTYFQNEAQLDKSGLPSDRFFAERPEGSVSTLKIQRTQQEDSAVYLCASSKGRLNTEAFFGQGTRLTVV.

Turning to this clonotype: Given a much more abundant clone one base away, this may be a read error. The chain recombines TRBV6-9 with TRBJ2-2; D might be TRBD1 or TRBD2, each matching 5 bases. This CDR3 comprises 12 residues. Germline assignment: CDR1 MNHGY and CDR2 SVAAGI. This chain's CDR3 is CASVWGTGELLF. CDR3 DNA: TGTGCCAGCGTTTGGGGCACCGGGGAGCTGCTTTTT.

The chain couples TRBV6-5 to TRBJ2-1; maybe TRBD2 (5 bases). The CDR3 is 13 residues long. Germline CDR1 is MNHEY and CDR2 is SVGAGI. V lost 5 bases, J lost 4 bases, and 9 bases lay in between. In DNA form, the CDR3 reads TGTGCCAGCAGTATCCGGGGTTACAATGAGCAGTTCTTC. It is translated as CASSIRGYNEQFF.

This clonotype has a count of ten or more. The CDR3 sequence: CASSFWTSGGGGYTF. Here the CDR3 DNA reads TGTGCCAGCAGTTTTTGGACCTCAGGGGGCGGTGGCTACACCTTC. This chain links TRBV28 with TRBJ1-2; 8 bases agree with TRBD1. The CDR3 has 15 residues. CDR1 is MDHEN and CDR2 is SYDVKM in the germline V gene. With 3 bases clipped from V and 7 bases from J, the junction kept 10 bases outside the gene matches.

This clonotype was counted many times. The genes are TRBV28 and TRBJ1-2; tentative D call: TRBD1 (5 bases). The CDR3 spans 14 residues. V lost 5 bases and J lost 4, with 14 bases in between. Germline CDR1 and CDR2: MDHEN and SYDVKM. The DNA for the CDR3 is TGTGCCAGCAGTACCCTGAGGGGCGGCTATGGCTACACCTTC. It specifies CASSTLRGGYGYTF.

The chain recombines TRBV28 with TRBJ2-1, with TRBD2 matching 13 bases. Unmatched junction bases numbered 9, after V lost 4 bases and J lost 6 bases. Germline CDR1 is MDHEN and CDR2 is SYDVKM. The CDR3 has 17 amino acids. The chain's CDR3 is CASSSGTSGTRANEQFF. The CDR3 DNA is TGTGCCAGCAGTTCAGGGACTAGCGGGACGAGGGCCAATGAGCAGTTCTTC.

CDR3 sequence reads: CSGTPGTSHEQYF. The CDR3 DNA follows: TGCAGTGGGACCCCCGGGACCAGTCACGAGCAGTACTTC. The rearrangement joins TRBV20-1 to TRBJ2-7; possibly TRBD1 or TRBD2 for D (5 bases each). The V end was cut by 7 bases, the J end by 5 bases, with 18 bases between. Germline V gives CDR1 DFQATT, CDR2 SNEGSKA (reference sequence). This CDR3 is 13 amino acids long.